What follows are 30 T cell receptor beta chains derived from one specimen sequenced in a study of Graves' ophthalmopathy and Graves' hyperthyroidism (dated by TCRdb to about 2018). For sequencing, an Illumina HiSeq 2000 was employed. For repertoire sequencing, the TCR beta CDR3 regions were amplified from RNA transcripts. A first-round RT-PCR used HTBI primers with the Qiagen OneStep RT-PCR kit, followed by a second-round multiplex PCR, size selection and purification. In TCRdb, the public reads were trimmed at Q25 with fastp and aligned with MiXCR, with productive beta chains retained. Rows with a matching CDR3 protein are joined into one entry that keeps the most common DNA and genes. The sample table contains roughly 1.1 million distinct CDR3 sequences; only one count was recorded for 35% to 40% of them. The ten largest clones capture more than 9.5% of the sample. Material for sequencing was peripheral blood or thyroid tissue (not recorded which). The source is an adult man with Graves' hyperthyroidism.

Of note for this clonotype: The junction departs from the called germline gene at one end, perhaps through a read error. This chain links TRBV10-3 with TRBJ2-5; 7 nucleotides match TRBD1. The CDR3 extends over 12 amino acids. Germline V CDR1 and CDR2: ENHRY, SYGVKD. CDR3 nucleotides: TGTGCCATCGGGGACAGTTTAGAGACTCAGTACTTC. It codes for CAIGDSLETQYF.

In this sample, this clonotype turned up a few times. The J gene is TRBJ1-1, the V gene TRBV18; 9 bases map to TRBD1. J lost 4 bases, V lost 3 bases, and 3 bases had no gene match. The CDR3 consists of 14 residues. CDR1 and CDR2 from the germline V gene are KGHSH and LQKENI. The CDR3 loop reads CASSPSTGGTEAFF. In nucleotides, the CDR3 is TGTGCCAGCTCACCCTCGACAGGGGGCACTGAAGCTTTCTTT.

This clonotype was counted at least ten times. The gene calls are TRBV29-1 and TRBJ2-7; possibly TRBD1 for D (6 bases). In germline, CDR1 is SQVTM, CDR2 ANQGSEA. The CDR3 extends over 15 amino acids. Trimming stripped 0 bases from V and 0 bases from J, with 12 bases between. CDR3 region: CSVEDPQGSSYEQYF. The CDR3 DNA reads TGCAGCGTTGAAGATCCCCAGGGGAGCTCCTACGAGCAGTACTTC.

This clonotype was detected a few times. The rearrangement links TRBV19 to TRBJ2-7, with 8 bases fitting TRBD1. There are 15 residues in the CDR3. Trimming removed 5 bases from V and 2 bases from J; junction bases left unmatched: 8. The germline gives CDR1 LNHDA, CDR2 SQIVND (reference sequence). The DNA for the CDR3 is TGTGCCAGTAGTTGGACAGGGTACGAAACCTACGAGCAGTACTTC. This encodes CASSWTGYETYEQYF.

A few counts support this clonotype. The gene calls are TRBV28 and TRBJ1-1; possibly TRBD1 for D (6 bases). The CDR3 has 16 amino acids. Trimming shortened V by 6 bases and J by 3 bases, and 20 bases separated the two germline ends. Germline V CDR1 and CDR2: MDHEN, SYDVKM. The CDR3 DNA follows: TGTGCCAGCAGACGGACAGTAGAAAGAAGGGACACTGAAGCTTTCTTT. This translates into CASRRTVERRDTEAFF. The whole variable domain, remainder taken from reference TRBV28 and TRBJ1-1, is DVKVTQSSRYLVKRTGEKVFLECVQDMDHENMFWYRQDPGLGLRLIYFSYDVKMKEKGDIPEGYSVSREKKERFSLILESASTNQTSMYLCASRRTVERRDTEAFFGQGTRLTVV.

The chain employs TRBV10-2 and TRBJ1-5, with 9 bases that match TRBD1. The J segment lost 6 bases and the V segment lost 2 bases, leaving 11 bases of the junction unmatched. Germline V gene lookup returns CDR1 WSHSY and CDR2 SAAADI. The CDR3 extends over 17 amino acids. The CDR3 region is CASSERSSGTGLQPQHF. CDR3 DNA sequence: TGCGCCAGCAGTGAGCGATCCTCCGGGACAGGGCTTCAGCCCCAGCATTTT.

This chain connects TRBV20-1 to TRBJ2-2; D is perhaps TRBD1 (6 bases). Germline CDR1 DFQATT, CDR2 SNEGSKA (reference sequence). The CDR3 runs to 11 residues. V lost 5 bases and J lost 8, with 9 bases in between. CDR3 protein: CSAAGTGELFF. CDR3 bases: TGCAGTGCTGCCGGGACAGGGGAGCTGTTTTTT.

The sample holds a few counts of this clonotype. A read error may be the cause here, since a much bigger clone is one base away. The chain couples TRBV29-1 to TRBJ2-7; 7 nucleotides line up with TRBD1. V shed 8 bases, J shed 0 bases, and the junction held 10 bases outside the gene matches. Looked up from germline, CDR1 is SQVTM and CDR2 is ANQGSEA. The CDR3 covers 14 residues. This chain's CDR3 is CSILPHRGSYEQYF. The CDR3 DNA follows: TGCAGCATTCTACCCCACAGGGGCTCCTACGAGCAGTACTTC.

Regarding this clonotype: This may be a read error, as it is one base from a much larger clone. The DNA of the CDR3 is TGTGCCATCAGTCGAGGGCAGGCGAGCAATCAGCCCCAGCATTTT. Translating it yields CAISRGQASNQPQHF. The chain carries TRBV10-3 and TRBJ1-5; D unclear. The V and J ends lost 5 bases and 1 base respectively, with 12 bases between them. The V gene's germline CDR1 is ENHRY and CDR2 SYGVKD. CDR3 length: 15 amino acids.

With regard to this clonotype: It may be a read error: a sequence one base away is much more abundant. This chain connects TRBV2 to TRBJ2-6, with D tentatively TRBD1 (5 bases). The CDR3 runs 14 residues. In germline, CDR1 is SNHLY, CDR2 FYNNEI. V lost 7 bases and J 1 base, leaving 8 bases between the germline ends. The CDR3 loop reads CASIPGSGANVLTF. The CDR3, as DNA: TGTGCCAGCATTCCAGGGTCTGGGGCCAACGTCCTGACTTTC.

The V and J genes are TRBV15 and TRBJ1-2; the D is unclear. With 1 base removed from V and 4 bases from J, the gap between germline ends came to 10 bases. Germline assignment: CDR1 LNHNV and CDR2 YYDKDF (reference sequence). The CDR3 consists of 14 residues. CDR3 sequence (DNA): TGTGCCACCAGCAGAGTTGGGATTGGCTATGGCTACACCTTC. Its protein is CATSRVGIGYGYTF.

This clonotype has ten or more counts. A read error may produce the germline difference seen at one junction end. The V gene is TRBV2, the J gene TRBJ2-7, with 11 bases identical to TRBD2. The CDR3 length is 14 residues. CDR1 is SNHLY and CDR2 is FYNNEI in the germline V gene. The CDR3 coding sequence is TGTACCAGCAGAAAGGGACTAGCGGACTACGAGCAGTACTTC. This encodes CTSRKGLADYEQYF. The full variable domain, with the rest looked up from reference TRBV2 and TRBJ2-7, is EPEVTQTPSHQVTQMGQEVILRCVPISNHLYFYWYRQILGQKVEFLVSFYNNEISEKSEIFDDQFSVERPDGSNFTLKIRSTKLEDSAMYFCTSRKGLADYEQYFGPGTRLTVT.

This clonotype was picked up many times. The chain's CDR3 is CASVLYGYTF. CDR3 DNA sequence: TGTGCCAGCGTCCTCTATGGCTACACCTTC. V is TRBV2 and J is TRBJ1-2; the D is unclear. The CDR3 has 10 residues. Trimming shortened V by 8 bases and J by 4 bases, and 5 bases separated the two germline ends. CDR1 is SNHLY and CDR2 is FYNNEI in the germline V gene.

This clonotype was counted many times. The rearrangement uses TRBV29-1 and TRBJ2-7; tentatively, D is TRBD1 (5 bases). In germline, CDR1 is SQVTM, CDR2 ANQGSEA. The CDR3 runs 14 residues. The ends were cut back, 5 bases at V and 2 bases at J, with 16 bases in the middle. CDR3 DNA sequence: TGCAGCGTTTTCGGACACGGCGTTACCTACGAGCAGTACTTC. It is translated as CSVFGHGVTYEQYF.

In its sample, this clonotype was seen many times. The chain combines TRBV7-9 with TRBJ1-5; no definite D call. The V end was cut by 5 bases, the J end by 4 bases, with 9 bases between. CDR1 SEHNR and CDR2 FQNEAQ come from the germline V gene (reference sequence). This CDR3 is built from 13 residues. CDR3 loop: CASSPAENQPQHF. The CDR3 DNA follows: TGTGCCAGCAGCCCAGCTGAGAATCAGCCCCAGCATTTT.

As concerns this clonotype: Relative to the germline gene, one junction end is altered; a read error may explain this. The V call is TRBV7-2, the J call TRBJ2-7; 7 positions agree with TRBD1. Germline V gene data show CDR1 as SGHTA and CDR2 as FQGNSA. This CDR3 contains 13 residues. The CDR3 loop is CAGSSKGGHEQYF. CDR3 DNA sequence: TGTGCCGGCAGCTCAAAAGGGGGCCACGAGCAGTACTTC. The full variable domain, rest sourced from reference TRBV7-2 and TRBJ2-7, is GAGVSQSPSNKVTEKGKDVELRCDPISGHTALYWYRQSLGQGLEFLIYFQGNSAPDKSGLPSDRFSAERTGGSVSTLTIQRTQQEDSAVYLCAGSSKGGHEQYFGPGTRLTVT.

Details on this clonotype: A read error may explain this, as a much larger clone is one base away. The chain uses TRBV14 and TRBJ2-5, with no clear D. The CDR3 is made up of 16 amino acids. Germline CDR1 SGHDN, CDR2 FVKESK. V lost 3 bases to trimming and J lost 2 bases, with 16 bases between them. CDR3 sequence: CASSHEFPASQETQYF. Here the CDR3 DNA reads TGTGCCAGCAGCCACGAGTTCCCGGCGTCTCAAGAGACCCAGTACTTC. Full variable domain (remainder filled in from reference TRBV14 and TRBJ2-5): EAGVTQFPSHSVIEKGQTVTLRCDPISGHDNLYWYRRVMGKEIKFLLHFVKESKQDESGMPNNRFLAERTGGTYSTLKVQPAELEDSGVYFCASSHEFPASQETQYFGPGTRLLVL.

The table lists this clonotype with many counts. The V gene is TRBV7-2, the J gene TRBJ2-5, with D possibly being TRBD1 (5 bases). Trimming left V 5 bases short and J 2 bases short, with 15 bases between. Germline V lookup: CDR1 SGHTA, CDR2 FQGNSA. This CDR3 is built from 15 residues. Here the CDR3 reads CASSIDGRQQETQYF. CDR3 DNA sequence: TGTGCCAGCAGCATCGACGGTCGACAGCAAGAGACCCAGTACTTC.

The J gene is TRBJ2-7, the V gene TRBV15, with 7 bases fitting TRBD1. The ends lost 0 bases at V and 0 bases at J; junction bases unmatched: 8. The germline gives CDR1 LNHNV, CDR2 YYDKDF (reference sequence). The CDR3 runs to 17 residues. CDR3 residues: CATSRDWAGGYSYEQYF. In DNA, the CDR3 is TGTGCCACCAGCAGAGATTGGGCAGGGGGTTACTCCTACGAGCAGTACTTC.

The V and J genes are TRBV10-3 and TRBJ2-7; D not resolved. The V gene's germline CDR1 is ENHRY and CDR2 SYGVKD. This CDR3 is 14 amino acids long. V lost 4 bases to trimming and J lost 2 bases, with 12 bases between them. CDR3 residues: CAISGGDTTYEQYF. In DNA form, the CDR3 reads TGTGCCATCAGTGGTGGTGACACCACCTACGAGCAGTACTTC.

A single count supports this clonotype. This sequence joins TRBV29-1 and TRBJ2-2, with D hard to call. In germline, CDR1 is SQVTM, CDR2 ANQGSEA. Trimming removed 6 bases at V and 0 bases at J, with 11 bases between. The length of the CDR3 is 14 residues. CDR3 nucleotides: TGCAGCGTCCAATTGACGGCGAACACCGGGGAGCTGTTTTTT. Translation gives CSVQLTANTGELFF.

This clonotype was counted at least ten times. The chain combines TRBV5-1 with TRBJ1-1; D possibly corresponds to TRBD1 (5 bases). The V end lost 4 bases, the J end lost 4 bases, and 14 bases lay between the germline ends. This CDR3 has 14 residues. Germline V gives CDR1 SGHRS, CDR2 YFSETQ. The CDR3 is CASSDQGQGTEAFF. The CDR3 nucleotides are TGCGCCAGCAGCGATCAGGGTCAGGGCACTGAAGCTTTCTTT.

The chain uses TRBV7-3 and TRBJ2-7; TRBD1 matches 8 bases. Unmatched junction bases numbered 11, after V lost 5 bases and J lost 8 bases. The germline V gene has CDR1 SGHTA and CDR2 FQGTGA. The CDR3 covers 14 residues. In DNA form, the CDR3 reads TGTGCCAGCAGCGGAGGACAGGGCAACAATCAGCAGTACTTC. This gives the protein CASSGGQGNNQQYF.

Regarding this clonotype: A much bigger clone sits one base away, suggesting this may be a read error. J is TRBJ1-5 and V is TRBV12-3 or TRBV12-4; possibly TRBD1 for D (5 bases). The CDR3 is 13 residues long. The CDR3 nucleotides are TGTGCCAGCAGAGGGGAGGGCGATCAGTCCCAGCATTTT. Its protein is CASRGEGDQSQHF.

As regards this clonotype: A read error may explain this, as a much larger clone is one base away. The V gene is TRBV7-2, the J gene TRBJ2-2; D may match TRBD1 or TRBD2 (6 bases each). Germline loops: CDR1 SGHTA, CDR2 FQGNSA. The CDR3 length is 14 residues. Between the trimmed V and J ends, which lost 6 bases and 6 bases, there was a span of 14 bases. CDR3 bases: TGTGCCAGCAGGGCGGGACATGGCTCCGGGGAGCTGTTTTTT. Translation gives CASRAGHGSGELFF.

The V and J genes are TRBV2 and TRBJ2-5; no clear D. Germline V gene data show CDR1 as SNHLY and CDR2 as FYNNEI. The CDR3 contains 13 residues. V shed 3 bases and J shed 5 bases, with 10 bases lying between them. CDR3: CASSDPSRETQYF. In DNA form, the CDR3 reads TGTGCCAGCAGTGACCCGTCCAGGGAGACCCAGTACTTC.

This clonotype was seen a few times. The gene calls are TRBV6-1 and TRBJ2-7; 7 positions match TRBD2. J gave up 4 bases and V 5 bases, and 8 bases lay outside the gene matches. The germline CDR1 and CDR2 sequences are MNHNS and SASEGT. The CDR3 covers 14 residues. The CDR3 DNA reads as TGTGCCAGCAGTTCGTCCGCGGGGGTATACGAGCAGTACTTC. This encodes CASSSSAGVYEQYF.

Only a few counts were recorded for this clonotype. The chain links TRBV7-2 to TRBJ2-7, with 7 bases fitting TRBD1. Unmatched junction bases numbered 8, after V lost 2 bases and J lost 4 bases. The CDR3 totals 15 residues. The V gene's germline CDR1 is SGHTA and CDR2 FQGNSA. CDR3 loop: CASSLLGQVRYEQYF. The CDR3 DNA follows: TGTGCCAGCAGCTTATTAGGACAGGTTCGTTACGAGCAGTACTTC. The full variable domain, rest sourced from reference TRBV7-2 and TRBJ2-7, is GAGVSQSPSNKVTEKGKDVELRCDPISGHTALYWYRQSLGQGLEFLIYFQGNSAPDKSGLPSDRFSAERTGGSVSTLTIQRTQQEDSAVYLCASSLLGQVRYEQYFGPGTRLTVT.

CDR3: CASSMVTGTEAFF. The CDR3 DNA reads TGTGCCAGTAGTATGGTCACAGGCACTGAAGCTTTCTTT. The V call is TRBV19, the J call TRBJ1-1; D is possibly TRBD1 (5 bases). CDR1 is LNHDA, CDR2 SQIVND, per germline (reference sequence). V was clipped by 3 bases and J by 4 bases, with 9 bases between them. The CDR3 has 13 residues.

The gene calls are TRBV20-1 and TRBJ1-6; D unresolved. V shed 1 base and J shed 3 bases, with 7 bases lying between them. The CDR3 totals 14 residues. Germline CDR1 is DFQATT and CDR2 is SNEGSKA (reference sequence). This CDR3 reads CSARVDGYNSPLHF. CDR3 sequence (DNA): TGCAGTGCTAGAGTCGACGGCTATAATTCACCCCTCCACTTT.